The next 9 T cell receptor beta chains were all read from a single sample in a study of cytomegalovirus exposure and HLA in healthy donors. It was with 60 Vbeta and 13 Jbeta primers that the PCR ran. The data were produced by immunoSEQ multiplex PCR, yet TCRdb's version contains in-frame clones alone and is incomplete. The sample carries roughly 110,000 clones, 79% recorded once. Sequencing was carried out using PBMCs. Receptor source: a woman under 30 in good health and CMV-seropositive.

CDR3 in amino acids: CASSLNYEQYF. The DNA for the CDR3 is TGTGCCAGCAGCTTGAACTACGAGCAGTACTTC. This chain joins TRBV5-6 and TRBJ2-5; D remains unclear. The last part of the DNA fits TRBJ2-7 better; the J call may be wrong. Germline V CDR1 and CDR2: SGHDT, YYEEEE. The CDR3 sequence is 11 residues long.

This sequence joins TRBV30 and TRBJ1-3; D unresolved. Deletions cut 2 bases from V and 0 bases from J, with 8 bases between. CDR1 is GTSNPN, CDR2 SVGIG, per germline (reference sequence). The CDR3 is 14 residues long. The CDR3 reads CAWSIMSSGNTIYF. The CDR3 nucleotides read TGTGCCTGGAGTATCATGAGCTCTGGAAACACCATATATTTT.

The CDR3 DNA sequence: TGTGCCAGCAGCCCCCAGGACAGTTTATACGAGCAGTACTTC. It encodes CASSPQDSLYEQYF. This chain connects TRBV9 to TRBJ2-7; D is perhaps TRBD1 (6 bases). The CDR3 is made up of 14 amino acids. Germline V CDR1 and CDR2: SGDLS, YYNGEE. The V and J ends lost 4 bases and 4 bases respectively, with 15 bases between them.

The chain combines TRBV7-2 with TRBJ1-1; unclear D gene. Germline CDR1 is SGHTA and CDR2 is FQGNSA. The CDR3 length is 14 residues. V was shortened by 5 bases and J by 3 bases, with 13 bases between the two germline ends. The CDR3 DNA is TGTGCCAGCAGCCCCGGGAGGAGGGACACTGAAGCTTTCTTT. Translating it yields CASSPGRRDTEAFF.

CDR3 in DNA: TGTGCCAGCAGCTTTTTTAGCGGGAGAACCTACGAGCAGTACTTC. It specifies CASSFFSGRTYEQYF. J is TRBJ2-7 and V is TRBV5-6; 9 positions match TRBD2. Germline V gene sequence: CDR1 SGHDT, CDR2 YYEEEE. V gave up 2 bases and J gave up 2 bases; unmatched junction bases: 5. This CDR3 comprises 15 residues. Combining the CDR3 with reference TRBV5-6 and TRBJ2-7 gives the whole variable domain DAGVTQSPTHLIKTRGQQVTLRCSPKSGHDTVSWYQQALGQGPQFIFQYYEEEERQRGNFPDRFSGHQFPNYSSELNVNALLLGDSALYLCASSFFSGRTYEQYFGPGTRLTVT.

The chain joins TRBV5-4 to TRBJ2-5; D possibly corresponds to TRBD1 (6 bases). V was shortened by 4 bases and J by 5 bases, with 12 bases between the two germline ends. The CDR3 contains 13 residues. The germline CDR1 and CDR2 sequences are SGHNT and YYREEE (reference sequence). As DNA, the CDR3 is TGTGCCAGCAGCCGCGAAACAGGGGAGACCCAGTACTTC. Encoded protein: CASSRETGETQYF.

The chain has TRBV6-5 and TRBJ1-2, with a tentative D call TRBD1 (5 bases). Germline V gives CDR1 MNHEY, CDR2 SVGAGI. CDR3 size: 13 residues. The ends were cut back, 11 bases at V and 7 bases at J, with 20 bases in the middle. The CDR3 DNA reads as TGTGCCGTCCTGGGGGGGTCCATGGGTGGCTACACCTTC. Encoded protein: CAVLGGSMGGYTF.

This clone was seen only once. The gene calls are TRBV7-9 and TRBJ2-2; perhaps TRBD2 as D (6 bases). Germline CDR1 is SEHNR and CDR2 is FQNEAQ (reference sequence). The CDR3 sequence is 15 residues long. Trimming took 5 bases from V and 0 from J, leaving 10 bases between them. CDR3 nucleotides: TGTGCCAGCAGCCCTCGGGAGCCGAACACCGGGGAGCTGTTTTTT. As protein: CASSPREPNTGELFF. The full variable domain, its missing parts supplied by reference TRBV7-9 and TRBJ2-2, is DTGVSQNPRHKITKRGQNVTFRCDPISEHNRLYWYRQTLGQGPEFLTYFQNEAQLEKSRLLSDRFSAERPKGSFSTLEIQRTEQGDSAMYLCASSPREPNTGELFFGEGSRLTVL.

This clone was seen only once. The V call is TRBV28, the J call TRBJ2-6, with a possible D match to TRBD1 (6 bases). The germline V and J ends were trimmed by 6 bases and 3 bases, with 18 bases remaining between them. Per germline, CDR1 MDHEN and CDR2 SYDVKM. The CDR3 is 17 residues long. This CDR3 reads CASRTRDIGGGANVLTF. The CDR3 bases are TGTGCCAGCAGGACACGGGACATCGGAGGTGGGGCCAACGTCCTGACTTTC. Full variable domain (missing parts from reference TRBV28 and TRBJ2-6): DVKVTQSSRYLVKRTGEKVFLECVQDMDHENMFWYRQDPGLGLRLIYFSYDVKMKEKGDIPEGYSVSREKKERFSLILESASTNQTSMYLCASRTRDIGGGANVLTFGAGSRLTVL.